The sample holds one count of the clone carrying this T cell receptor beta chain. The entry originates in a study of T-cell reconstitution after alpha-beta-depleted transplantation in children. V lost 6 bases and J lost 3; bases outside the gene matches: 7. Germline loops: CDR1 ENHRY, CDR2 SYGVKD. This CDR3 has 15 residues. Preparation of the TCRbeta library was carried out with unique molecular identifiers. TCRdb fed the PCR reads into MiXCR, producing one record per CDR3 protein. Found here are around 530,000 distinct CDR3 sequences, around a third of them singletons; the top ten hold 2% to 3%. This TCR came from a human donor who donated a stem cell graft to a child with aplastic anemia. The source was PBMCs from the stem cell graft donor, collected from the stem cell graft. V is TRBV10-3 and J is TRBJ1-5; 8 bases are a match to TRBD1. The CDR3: CAIREQGGNNQPQHF. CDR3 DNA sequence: TGTGCCATCAGGGAACAGGGGGGAAACAATCAGCCCCAGCATTTT.